This TCR beta chain is drawn from a study of T cell therapy after organ transplantation. Study-level results: Nonresponders had marked pretherapy clonal expansions and little post-therapy change. Effects of concurrent antirejection and antiviral medications were not evaluable.

With regard to this clone: Its antigen is unknown.

CDR3 length: 13 amino acids. With V trimmed by 5 bases and J by 4 bases, 5 bases remained unmatched. CDR1 and CDR2 (germline): SQVTM, ANQGSEA. TCRdb's copy holds only in-frame clones and misses some; the assay was immunoSEQ multiplex PCR. This sample yields tens of thousands of clones, of which roughly 89% are seen a single time; 30% to 40% belongs to the top ten. Time point denoted: 20-29 weeks after completion of therapy. The V and J genes are TRBV29-1 and TRBJ1-3; TRBD1 aligns across 7 bases. This sample comprised CD8+ T cells from blood, obtained after autologous CMV-specific T cell therapy. The receptor comes from a human patient who had received a solid organ transplant and had CMV disease. Some T cells may be provided by the graft donor. The CDR3 is CSVPTGFGNTIYF. CDR3 DNA sequence: TGCAGCGTTCCGACAGGGTTCGGAAACACCATATATTTT.